The clone carrying this TCR beta chain has only a few counts. The target antigen is unknown. CDR3 size: 15 residues. Germline CDR1 reads LGHNA; CDR2 reads YNFKEQ. Deletions cut 4 bases from V and 2 bases from J, with 14 bases between. Using quantitative 5'-RACE with molecular barcodes, the authors made TCR beta libraries. TCRdb called the 5' RACE reads again in MiXCR, with one record for every CDR3 protein. The table has under 400,000 distinct CDR3 sequences, under 14% seen once; the top ten hold roughly 9.1%. The data are from a study of CD8 T cells in ankylosing spondylitis. Study results and caveats: CD8+ disease-linked clones were present at relatively low frequencies in blood. Reactive arthritis synovial fluid and blood previously showed some of these motif variants.

V usage is TRBV4-2 and J usage is TRBJ2-5, with a tentative D call TRBD2 (5 bases). The source of this sequence is a female donor with ankylosing spondylitis or in good health (not recorded which). The material sequenced was blood, either unsorted or a sorted T cell fraction (not recorded which). CDR3 residues: CASSPRSGEQETQYF. The CDR3 coding sequence is TGTGCCAGCAGCCCACGGAGCGGAGAACAAGAGACCCAGTACTTC.